This T cell receptor (beta chain) came from a study of T cell repertoires in breast cancer. Blocking oligonucleotides added to a second nested PCR suppressed unpaired genes. TCRdb fed the emulsion pairing reads into MiXCR, producing one record per CDR3 protein. The table records approximately 40,000 distinct CDR3 sequences, 45% of them present only once. V shed 3 bases and J shed 0 bases, with 12 bases lying between them. This CDR3 contains 16 residues. Germline CDR1 and CDR2: LNHDA and SQIVND (reference sequence). Paired alpha-beta TCRs of CD8+ T cells were analyzed by expanded emulsion RT-PCR. Sequencing was carried out using CD8+ T cells. The sequence was obtained from a pool of human donors with breast cancer or a healthy control (not recorded which). V usage is TRBV19 and J usage is TRBJ1-5; D uncertain. CDR3 DNA: TGTGCCAGTAGTATTGTTGGAGGTGCTAGCAATCAGCCCCAGCATTTT. This sequence encodes CASSIVGGASNQPQHF.